Below are 20 T cell receptor beta chains sequenced from a single sample in a study of blood T cell repertoires in COVID-19 (dated by TCRdb to about 2020). Library prep was done by the immunoSEQ multiplex PCR assay. Sourced from immuneACCESS, this table was stored by TCRdb with only in-frame sequences that have V and J called. A share of the clones is absent; for the studies checked, an unresolved V gene accounts for under half, and the remainder has no known explanation. The sample table contains some 150,000 clones; only one count was recorded for around 86% of them. Around 4.2% of the sample lies in the top ten. Sequences were obtained from PBMCs or T cells enriched from blood (not recorded which). The source is a man aged 50 to 60 who had recovered from COVID-19.

The CDR3 DNA reads TGTGCCACCAGCAGAGATCTCAGCAATCAGCCCCAGCATTTT. The encoded protein is CATSRDLSNQPQHF. The rearrangement joins TRBV15 to TRBJ1-5; no clear D gene. Trimming removed 0 bases at V and 1 base at J, with 4 bases between. The CDR3 has 14 amino acids. Germline CDR1 reads LNHNV; CDR2 reads YYDKDF (reference sequence). Full variable domain (missing parts from reference TRBV15 and TRBJ1-5): DAMVIQNPRYQVTQFGKPVTLSCSQTLNHNVMYWYQQKSSQAPKLLFHYYDKDFNNEADTPDNFQSRRPNTSFCFLDIRSPGLGDTAMYLCATSRDLSNQPQHFGDGTRLSIL.

The chain joins TRBV6-5 to TRBJ2-7, with 11 bases fitting TRBD1. Per the germline V gene, CDR1 is MNHEY and CDR2 is SVGAGI. The CDR3 is 15 residues long. J gave up 2 bases and V 6 bases, and 6 bases lay outside the gene matches. DNA for the CDR3: TGTGCCAGCAGGGACGGGACAGGGGGTACCTACGAGCAGTACTTC. Its translation: CASRDGTGGTYEQYF.

V is TRBV28 and J is TRBJ1-5; D ambiguous. V gave up 2 bases and J gave up 10 bases, with 18 bases separating them. This CDR3 is 15 amino acids long. Per the germline V gene, CDR1 is MDHEN and CDR2 is SYDVKM. The CDR3 region is CASSLIAHGQTPQHF. Here the CDR3 DNA reads TGTGCCAGCAGTTTAATAGCGCACGGCCAAACACCCCAGCATTTT.

The chain has TRBV5-5 and TRBJ1-1; 9 positions match TRBD1. Germline CDR1 reads SGHKS; CDR2 reads YYEKEE (reference sequence). The CDR3 extends over 17 amino acids. V was pared by 5 bases and J by 5 bases, with 16 bases of the junction left unmatched. CDR3 sequence (DNA): TGTGCCAGCAGTTTCTTCCCTCTAACAGGGGGCGGTACTGAAGCTTTCTTT. This codes for CASSFFPLTGGGTEAFF.

The rearrangement uses TRBV24-1 and TRBJ2-7; 10 bases align to TRBD2. Trimming at V came to 4 bases and at J to 5 bases, leaving 13 bases not matched to a gene. The CDR3 is 17 amino acids. Looked up from germline, CDR1 is KGHDR and CDR2 is SFDVKD. The CDR3 loop is CATSDATASGSRNEQYF. The CDR3 DNA reads as TGTGCCACCAGTGACGCTACTGCTAGCGGGAGTAGAAACGAGCAGTACTTC.

The gene calls are TRBV4-1 and TRBJ2-2; D is perhaps TRBD2 (7 bases). CDR1 is MGHRA, CDR2 YSYEKL, per germline. V was pared by 0 bases and J by 7 bases, with 18 bases between. The CDR3 consists of 17 residues. The CDR3 DNA follows: TGCGCCAGCAGCCAAGAAATCACGGGGGGCAAAGGCGGGGAGCTGTTTTTT. Translating it yields CASSQEITGGKGGELFF.

This chain uses TRBV5-1 with TRBJ2-7, with 9 bases identical to TRBD2. The CDR3 is 16 residues long. Germline loops: CDR1 SGHRS, CDR2 YFSETQ. J gave up 2 bases and V 0 bases, and 6 bases lay outside the gene matches. CDR3 bases: TGCGCCAGCAGCTTGGTAGCTAGCGGGGCTACCTACGAGCAGTACTTC. This sequence encodes CASSLVASGATYEQYF.

V is TRBV7-9 and J is TRBJ2-5; D is possibly TRBD2 (7 bases). The V end lost 6 bases, the J end lost 5 bases, and 22 bases lay between the germline ends. The CDR3 totals 16 residues. Germline loops: CDR1 SEHNR, CDR2 FQNEAQ (reference sequence). The CDR3 here is CASSNPRGAGGETQYF. As DNA, the CDR3 is TGTGCCAGCAGTAACCCCCGGGGGGCAGGAGGGGAGACCCAGTACTTC.

The chain combines TRBV11-2 with TRBJ2-4; 9 bases agree with TRBD2. CDR1 SGHAT and CDR2 FQNNGV come from the germline V gene. This CDR3 is 15 amino acids long. V lost 3 bases and J lost 7; bases outside the gene matches: 7. This CDR3 is CASSLGAGGGNIQYF. The DNA for the CDR3 is TGTGCCAGCAGCTTGGGAGCGGGGGGAGGTAACATTCAGTACTTC.

The V gene is TRBV5-1, the J gene TRBJ2-2, with a possible D match to TRBD1 (6 bases). Between the trimmed V and J ends, which lost 4 bases and 2 bases, there was a span of 15 bases. Germline V gene sequence: CDR1 SGHRS, CDR2 YFSETQ. There are 16 residues in the CDR3. The CDR3 is CASSPKVGHNTGELFF. CDR3 coding DNA: TGCGCCAGCAGCCCCAAAGTGGGACATAACACCGGGGAGCTGTTTTTT.

The chain uses TRBV7-2 and TRBJ1-4, with D maybe TRBD1 (5 bases). This CDR3 is 15 amino acids long. Trimming took off 5 bases at V and 6 bases at J, with 16 bases between the two ends. Germline values: CDR1 SGHTA, CDR2 FQGNSA. The CDR3 bases are TGTGCCAGCAGCCCGCGGGGGGGGGTGTATGAAAAACTGTTTTTT. Translation: CASSPRGGVYEKLFF.

This chain links TRBV18 with TRBJ1-6; the match to TRBD1 covers 8 bases. Germline lookup yields CDR1 KGHSH and CDR2 LQKENI. The J segment lost 1 base and the V segment lost 4 bases, leaving 9 bases of the junction unmatched. CDR3 length: 18 amino acids. The CDR3 coding sequence is TGTGCCAGCTCACTAAAGACAGGGGTTGTTTCCTATAATTCACCCCTCCACTTT. Translation gives CASSLKTGVVSYNSPLHF.

The genes are TRBV6-5 and TRBJ2-5; 12 bases are shared with TRBD1. The CDR3 spans 16 residues. In germline, CDR1 is MNHEY, CDR2 SVGAGI. V was clipped by 2 bases and J by 5 bases; unmatched bases: 6. The CDR3 loop is CASSYIGTGGKETQYF. DNA of the CDR3: TGTGCCAGCAGTTACATTGGGACAGGGGGCAAGGAGACCCAGTACTTC.

The V call is TRBV7-3, the J call TRBJ2-7; the match to TRBD1 covers 7 bases. The CDR3 runs 13 residues. J gave up 6 bases and V 4 bases, and 6 bases lay outside the gene matches. Germline CDR1 SGHTA, CDR2 FQGTGA. CDR3 in amino acids: CASSSNTGVEQYF. CDR3 coding DNA: TGTGCCAGCAGCTCGAACACAGGGGTCGAGCAGTACTTC.

This chain links TRBV28 with TRBJ1-4; 7 nucleotides align to TRBD1. Germline assignment: CDR1 MDHEN and CDR2 SYDVKM. The V gene end was trimmed by 4 bases and the J gene end by 6 bases; junction bases not matched to a gene: 8. The length of the CDR3 is 15 residues. The CDR3 DNA is TGTGCCAGCAGTTCTGGGACAGAGGGGGATGAAAAACTGTTTTTT. Translated, it gives CASSSGTEGDEKLFF. Full variable domain (remainder filled in from reference TRBV28 and TRBJ1-4): DVKVTQSSRYLVKRTGEKVFLECVQDMDHENMFWYRQDPGLGLRLIYFSYDVKMKEKGDIPEGYSVSREKKERFSLILESASTNQTSMYLCASSSGTEGDEKLFFGSGTQLSVL.

This clone was seen a single time. This chain joins TRBV9 and TRBJ1-5, with 8 bases matching TRBD1. V trimming: 0 bases; J trimming: 3 bases; junction bases outside the gene matches: 8. Germline CDR1 and CDR2: SGDLS and YYNGEE. This CDR3 spans 17 amino acids. CDR3 coding DNA: TGTGCCAGCAGCGTAGGGGCAGACAGGGGATTCAATCAGCCCCAGCATTTT. Translation: CASSVGADRGFNQPQHF.

The chain couples TRBV25-1 to TRBJ2-1; 13 nucleotides agree with TRBD2. The CDR3 totals 14 residues. Germline CDR1 is MGHDK and CDR2 is SYGVNS. The junction had 2 bases not matched to a gene; V was cut back by 6 bases and J by 6 bases. CDR3 in amino acids: CASRLAGGRNEQFF. CDR3 bases: TGTGCCAGCAGACTAGCGGGGGGGCGCAATGAGCAGTTCTTC. The complete variable domain, with remaining parts taken from reference TRBV25-1 and TRBJ2-1, reads EADIYQTPRYLVIGTGKKITLECSQTMGHDKMYWYQQDPGMELHLIHYSYGVNSTEKGDLSSESTVSRIRTEHFPLTLESARPSHTSQYLCASRLAGGRNEQFFGPGTRLTVL.

This clone was detected only once. V gene TRBV20-1 combines with J gene TRBJ2-5; 7 bases agree with TRBD1. With 3 bases clipped from V and 5 bases from J, the junction kept 15 bases outside the gene matches. Germline V gene lookup returns CDR1 DFQATT and CDR2 SNEGSKA (reference sequence). The CDR3 sequence is 16 residues long. The CDR3 DNA is TGCAGTGCTAGTAAGGGAAGGTTAGGGGGCGCGGAGACCCAGTACTTC. Its translation: CSASKGRLGGAETQYF.

The chain has TRBV3-1 (or the pseudogene TRBV3-2) and TRBJ2-1; TRBD2 agrees at 11 bases. V shed 4 bases and J 7 bases; nucleotides not matched to a gene: 15. Germline-derived CDR1 and CDR2 are LGHDT and YNNKEL (reference sequence). The CDR3 runs to 18 residues. The CDR3 coding sequence is TGTGCCAGCAGCCCCCGGGGATTAGCGGGAGGGTCATGGAATGAGCAGTTCTTC. It specifies CASSPRGLAGGSWNEQFF.

This clone was recorded only once. The J gene is TRBJ2-6, the V gene TRBV10-3, with D maybe TRBD2 (6 bases). Germline loops: CDR1 ENHRY, CDR2 SYGVKD. This CDR3 has 18 residues. The germline V and J ends were trimmed by 4 bases and 0 bases, with 16 bases remaining between them. CDR3 bases: TGTGCCATCAGTGGTGGAGGGGTCAGTCGCTCTGGGGCCAACGTCCTGACTTTC. This sequence encodes CAISGGGVSRSGANVLTF.